This passage covers 32 T cell receptor beta chains from one sample sequenced in a study of OX40 agonist ivuxolimab in advanced cancers. Sequencing was performed with immunoSEQ multiplex PCR; in TCRdb, only in-frame clones are kept and a portion is missing. This sample has around 60,000 clones; 87% occur once, and the top ten carry under 3.5%. Sequencing used CD4+ or CD8+ T cells sorted from blood, obtained in a trial of the OX40 agonist ivuxolimab. These receptors came from an adult with an advanced solid tumor such as melanoma, head and neck, liver or kidney cancer.

The rearrangement uses TRBV6-1 and TRBJ2-3; D is undetermined. This CDR3 is 11 amino acids long. Germline V gives CDR1 MNHNS, CDR2 SASEGT. The ends were cut back, 3 bases at V and 10 bases at J, with 8 bases in the middle. CDR3 residues: CASSDGRAQYF. DNA of the CDR3: TGTGCCAGCAGTGACGGTCGGGCGCAGTATTTT.

The V call is TRBV4-1, the J call TRBJ1-1; D gene uncertain. The CDR3 is made up of 12 amino acids. CDR1 is MGHRA and CDR2 is YSYEKL in the germline V gene. V lost 2 bases and J 8 bases, leaving 9 bases between the germline ends. The CDR3 bases are TGCGCCAGCAGCCAACCTTACCAAGAAGCTTTCTTT. Translation: CASSQPYQEAFF.

The V gene is TRBV28, the J gene TRBJ2-6, with unresolved D. There are 15 residues in the CDR3. Germline lookup yields CDR1 MDHEN and CDR2 SYDVKM. The ends were cut back, 4 bases at V and 0 bases at J, with 7 bases in the middle. The CDR3 DNA reads TGTGCCAGCAGTTCCGGGTACTCTGGGGCCAACGTCCTGACTTTC. This translates into CASSSGYSGANVLTF.

The chain has TRBV9 and TRBJ1-3, with D uncertain. CDR1 and CDR2 (germline): SGDLS, YYNGEE. With 4 bases removed from V and 1 base from J, the gap between germline ends came to 18 bases. This CDR3 comprises 17 residues. The CDR3 nucleotides are TGTGCCAGCAGCCCGCAGGACGTGGGGTGGTCTGGAAACACCATATATTTT. Protein product: CASSPQDVGWSGNTIYF. The full variable domain, its missing parts supplied by reference TRBV9 and TRBJ1-3, is DSGVTQTPKHLITATGQRVTLRCSPRSGDLSVYWYQQSLDQGLQFLIQYYNGEERAKGNILERFSAQQFPDLHSELNLSSLELGDSALYFCASSPQDVGWSGNTIYFGEGSWLTVV.

Points on this clone: An end of the junction does not agree with germline; a read error may underlie this. The V and J genes are TRBV7-7 and TRBJ2-5; maybe TRBD2 (5 bases). CDR3 length: 13 residues. From germline, CDR1 is SSHAT and CDR2 FNYEAQ (reference sequence). The CDR3 DNA reads TGTGCTAGCAGCGCGGGTAACCAAGAGACCCAGTACTTC. Its protein product is CASSAGNQETQYF.

The CDR3 protein is CASSISGVLYEQYF. The CDR3 DNA sequence: TGTGCCAGCAGCATTAGCGGAGTGCTGTACGAGCAGTACTTC. J is TRBJ2-7 and V is TRBV5-6; D perhaps matches TRBD2 (6 bases). Germline V lookup: CDR1 SGHDT, CDR2 YYEEEE. With 4 bases removed from V and 4 bases from J, the gap between germline ends came to 15 bases. This CDR3 spans 14 amino acids.

The chain uses TRBV7-9 and TRBJ2-3; D is uncertain. CDR1 is SEHNR, CDR2 FQNEAQ, per germline (reference sequence). This CDR3 region has 16 residues. The V end lost 1 base, the J end lost 0 bases, and 11 bases lay between the germline ends. CDR3 coding DNA: TGTGCCAGCAGCTTAGGGCACTTCACTAGCACAGATACGCAGTATTTT. This codes for CASSLGHFTSTDTQYF.

This chain links TRBV5-1 with TRBJ2-3; 7 bases are a match to TRBD2. The J segment lost 2 bases and the V segment lost 4 bases, leaving 4 bases of the junction unmatched. This CDR3 spans 14 amino acids. Per germline, CDR1 SGHRS and CDR2 YFSETQ. As DNA, the CDR3 is TGCGCCAGCAGCATGGGGGACTACACAGATACGCAGTATTTT. Its translation is CASSMGDYTDTQYF.

The chain uses TRBV19 and TRBJ1-5; 9 positions match TRBD1. The ends lost 5 bases at V and 7 bases at J; junction bases unmatched: 12. In germline, CDR1 is LNHDA, CDR2 SQIVND (reference sequence). The CDR3 is 16 residues long. The CDR3 coding sequence is TGTGCCAGTAGTCCCCCCGCGGGACAGGGAGGACAGCCCCAGCATTTT. It yields the protein CASSPPAGQGGQPQHF.

This chain connects TRBV11-1 to TRBJ2-7, with D perhaps TRBD2 (5 bases). Germline values: CDR1 SGHAT, CDR2 FQDESV (reference sequence). Trimming cost V 1 base and J 3 bases, with 19 bases left between them. The CDR3 contains 17 residues. In DNA, the CDR3 is TGTGCCAGCAGCTTAGGGGGAGACCTTCTTAAAGACTACGAGCAGTACTTC. Protein: CASSLGGDLLKDYEQYF.

The V call is TRBV28, the J call TRBJ2-7; a possible D gene is TRBD2 (5 bases). CDR3 length: 14 amino acids. Per germline, CDR1 MDHEN and CDR2 SYDVKM. V was pared by 0 bases and J by 3 bases, with 9 bases between. In DNA, the CDR3 is TGTGCCAGCAGTTTATGGACCGGACTCTACGAGCAGTACTTC. Amino acids: CASSLWTGLYEQYF.

The genes are TRBV27 and TRBJ2-5; no clear D gene. This CDR3 has 13 residues. V gave up 1 base and J gave up 4 bases, with 7 bases separating them. Germline V lookup: CDR1 MNHEY, CDR2 SMNVEV (reference sequence). The CDR3 loop reads CASSLLGGETQYF. The CDR3 DNA sequence: TGTGCCAGCAGTTTATTGGGTGGAGAGACCCAGTACTTC.

The rearrangement links TRBV19 to TRBJ1-1, with D unresolved. Per germline, CDR1 LNHDA and CDR2 SQIVND (reference sequence). V was pared by 7 bases and J by 2 bases, with 17 bases between. The CDR3 is 15 residues long. For the CDR3, the DNA is TGTGCCAGTACCATCCTACAGTTTCCAAACACTGAAGCTTTCTTT. It specifies CASTILQFPNTEAFF.

This chain joins TRBV4-2 and TRBJ2-1; TRBD1 is a possible D gene (6 bases). The V and J ends lost 4 bases and 5 bases respectively, with 15 bases between them. The CDR3 contains 15 residues. The germline gives CDR1 LGHNA, CDR2 YNFKEQ. The CDR3 region is CASSLTGTSDNEQFF. The CDR3 DNA reads TGTGCCAGCAGCCTCACCGGGACATCGGACAATGAGCAGTTCTTC.

The chain uses TRBV27 and TRBJ2-2, with 9 bases matching TRBD2. With V trimmed by 6 bases and J by 2 bases, 4 bases remained unmatched. This CDR3 has 15 residues. Per the germline V gene, CDR1 is MNHEY and CDR2 is SMNVEV (reference sequence). CDR3: CASSSLAGNTGELFF. The CDR3 DNA sequence: TGTGCCAGCAGCAGTCTAGCGGGAAACACCGGGGAGCTGTTTTTT.

This chain connects TRBV18 to TRBJ1-4; 7 bases match TRBD1. The germline V gene encodes CDR1 KGHSH and CDR2 LQKENI. There are 13 residues in the CDR3. Unmatched junction bases numbered 3, after V lost 3 bases and J lost 8 bases. The CDR3 sequence is CASSPDREEKLFF. The CDR3, as DNA: TGTGCCAGCTCACCTGACAGGGAGGAAAAACTGTTTTTT.

The gene calls are TRBV28 and TRBJ2-7; tentative D call: TRBD1 (6 bases). The V gene lost 6 bases and the J gene lost 4 bases, with 19 bases spanning the gap. Germline values: CDR1 MDHEN, CDR2 SYDVKM. The CDR3 totals 15 residues. CDR3 residues: CASRRQVKLGYEQYF. CDR3 nucleotides: TGTGCCAGCAGGAGACAGGTCAAACTGGGGTACGAGCAGTACTTC.

The genes are TRBV6-1 and TRBJ1-2, with D possibly matching TRBD1 (5 bases). The CDR3 contains 15 residues. Trimming left V 3 bases short and J 3 bases short, with 14 bases between. Germline CDR1 MNHNS, CDR2 SASEGT. CDR3 DNA: TGTGCCAGCAGTGACCAGGGAAGGGAATACTATGGCTACACCTTC. Translation gives CASSDQGREYYGYTF.

The chain links TRBV5-1 to TRBJ2-1; D remains ambiguous. Germline-derived CDR1 and CDR2 are SGHRS and YFSETQ. The CDR3 is 13 amino acids. V lost 7 bases to trimming and J lost 8 bases, with 16 bases between them. The chain's CDR3 is CASASQLGYEQFF. As DNA, the CDR3 is TGCGCCAGCGCATCGCAGCTTGGATATGAGCAGTTCTTC.

The chain joins TRBV2 to TRBJ1-2; D gene unclear. CDR3 length: 14 residues. The V gene's germline CDR1 is SNHLY and CDR2 FYNNEI. Trimming removed 2 bases at V and 1 base at J, with 8 bases between. The CDR3 region is CASSENPSNYGYTF. The DNA of the CDR3 is TGTGCCAGCAGTGAAAACCCAAGTAACTATGGCTACACCTTC.

The V call is TRBV15, the J call TRBJ2-6, with unresolved D. The CDR3 loop spans 16 amino acids. V dropped 0 bases and J dropped 0 bases, with 6 bases sitting between them. Germline-derived CDR1 and CDR2 are LNHNV and YYDKDF (reference sequence). The CDR3 spells CATSRERSSGANVLTF. CDR3 DNA: TGTGCCACCAGCAGAGAACGGAGCTCTGGGGCCAACGTCCTGACTTTC.

This chain connects TRBV4-1 to TRBJ2-1; D gene unclear. CDR3 length: 17 amino acids. From germline, CDR1 is MGHRA and CDR2 YSYEKL. Deletions cut 1 base from V and 0 bases from J, with 13 bases between. CDR3 DNA: TGCGCCAGCAGCCAAGTCGATATGGGATCCTCCTACAATGAGCAGTTCTTC. Amino acids: CASSQVDMGSSYNEQFF.

The chain couples TRBV30 to TRBJ1-5, with 7 bases identical to TRBD1. Trimming at V came to 3 bases and at J to 6 bases, leaving 8 bases not matched to a gene. Germline CDR1 reads GTSNPN; CDR2 reads SVGIG (reference sequence). The CDR3 is made up of 14 amino acids. The DNA of the CDR3 is TGTGCCTGGAGCCGGGACAGCCGGGTTCAGCCCCAGCATTTT. Translating it yields CAWSRDSRVQPQHF.

The chain employs TRBV6-6 and TRBJ2-7; no firm D call. Trimming removed 4 bases at V and 3 bases at J, with 16 bases between. The germline gives CDR1 MNHNY, CDR2 SVGAGI (reference sequence). This CDR3 is built from 15 residues. The CDR3: CASSWGTVIGYEQYF. The CDR3 region has the DNA TGTGCCAGCAGTTGGGGAACTGTGATAGGCTACGAGCAGTACTTC.

The chain combines TRBV19 with TRBJ2-5; 7 bases align to TRBD2. The CDR3 contains 14 residues. V shed 3 bases, J shed 3 bases, and the junction held 4 bases outside the gene matches. The germline V gene encodes CDR1 LNHDA and CDR2 SQIVND (reference sequence). In DNA, the CDR3 is TGTGCCAGTAGTATCGGCGGGAGCAAAGAGACCCAGTACTTC. Protein: CASSIGGSKETQYF.

The CDR3 sequence: CASSQIPGRSSGYTF. CDR3 in DNA: TGTGCCAGCAGTCAAATACCGGGACGGAGCTCTGGCTACACCTTC. The V call is TRBV2, the J call TRBJ1-2, with D perhaps matching TRBD1 (5 bases). This CDR3 spans 15 amino acids. The ends were cut back, 5 bases at V and 7 bases at J, with 20 bases in the middle. Germline-derived CDR1 and CDR2 are SNHLY and FYNNEI.

The J gene is TRBJ2-5, the V gene TRBV30; 9 nucleotides align to TRBD1. CDR3 size: 16 residues. Per germline, CDR1 GTSNPN and CDR2 SVGIG (reference sequence). Trimming at V came to 0 bases and at J to 5 bases, leaving 10 bases not matched to a gene. In DNA, the CDR3 is TGTGCCTGGAGTGTAGGGACAGGGAGCCCGGGCGAGACCCAGTACTTC. Translated, it gives CAWSVGTGSPGETQYF. The whole variable domain, remainder taken from reference TRBV30 and TRBJ2-5, is SQTIHQWPATLVQPVGSPLSLECTVEGTSNPNLYWYRQAAGRGLQLLFYSVGIGQISSEVPQNLSASRPQDRQFILSSKKLLLSDSGFYLCAWSVGTGSPGETQYFGPGTRLLVL.

The chain recombines TRBV5-5 with TRBJ2-3; D remains unclear. Germline V gene data show CDR1 as SGHKS and CDR2 as YYEKEE (reference sequence). V was shortened by 1 base and J by 0 bases, with 6 bases between the two germline ends. CDR3 length: 14 amino acids. The DNA of the CDR3 is TGTGCCAGCAGCTTGCTGCTCAGCACAGATACGCAGTATTTT. Protein: CASSLLLSTDTQYF.

This clone was seen only a few times. The V and J genes are TRBV18 and TRBJ1-2, with no clear D. The germline gives CDR1 KGHSH, CDR2 LQKENI. There are 15 residues in the CDR3. V dropped 3 bases and J dropped 6 bases, with 17 bases sitting between them. The CDR3 loop is CASSPRVVRGDGYTF. CDR3 DNA: TGTGCCAGCTCACCGAGGGTTGTCCGCGGGGATGGCTACACCTTC.

The V gene is TRBV19, the J gene TRBJ1-1; the D is unclear. CDR3 length: 12 amino acids. V was trimmed by 8 bases and J by 0 bases, leaving 7 bases between them. The germline CDR1 and CDR2 sequences are LNHDA and SQIVND (reference sequence). The DNA for the CDR3 is TGTGCCAGTCGTGGCATGAACACTGAAGCTTTCTTT. Its protein product is CASRGMNTEAFF.

The V call is TRBV18, the J call TRBJ2-7; D may match TRBD1 or TRBD2 (5 bases each). Trimming took 2 bases from V and 7 from J, leaving 15 bases between them. The CDR3 spans 14 residues. Germline V CDR1 and CDR2: KGHSH, LQKENI. Written as DNA, the CDR3 is TGTGCCAGCTCACCAGGGGCGCGAGGGCTAGAGCAGTACTTC. It specifies CASSPGARGLEQYF.

V is TRBV5-1 and J is TRBJ2-3; D gene unclear. This CDR3 has 15 amino acids. Germline CDR1 is SGHRS and CDR2 is YFSETQ. Trimming took 0 bases from V and 2 from J, leaving 10 bases between them. The CDR3 DNA reads TGCGCCAGCAGCTTGGACGGAAATCCCACAGATACGCAGTATTTT. Amino acids: CASSLDGNPTDTQYF. The variable domain in full, with the rest retrieved from reference TRBV5-1 and TRBJ2-3, is KAGVTQTPRYLIKTRGQQVTLSCSPISGHRSVSWYQQTPGQGLQFLFEYFSETQRNKGNFPGRFSGRQFSNSRSEMNVSTLELGDSALYLCASSLDGNPTDTQYFGPGTRLTVL.